This T cell receptor (beta chain) was captured by sequencing in a study of radiation and T cells in renal cell carcinoma. Overall study: Nephrectomy followed 15 Gy stereotactic body radiation by 4 weeks. General study findings and limits: In blood, top tumor clones expanded by 2 weeks, shrinking by 4. No pretreatment tumor biopsies were available for baseline clonotypes.

Clones were sequenced by immunoSEQ multiplex PCR, and TCRdb holds only the in-frame ones, with some missing. The table records 100,000 to 150,000 clones, around nine tenths of them present only once. Points on this clone: Antigen unknown.

Time point meaning: blood 2 weeks post-SBRT. The treatment: 15 Gy SBRT to primary tumor, nephrectomy 4 weeks later. Blood was sampled at baseline, 2 weeks and 4 weeks after SBRT. V was shortened by 2 bases and J by 10 bases, with 12 bases between the two germline ends. The CDR3 runs 12 residues. CDR1 SGDLS and CDR2 YYNGEE come from the germline V gene. J is TRBJ1-1 and V is TRBV9, with a weak D call TRBD1 (6 bases). Source: blood, taken from a patient whose treatment included radiotherapy and nephrectomy. The origin of this receptor is a woman in her sixties or seventies with renal cell carcinoma. CDR3 bases: TGTGCCAGCAGCGTCCGACAGGTTCGAGCTTTCTTT. Translated, it gives CASSVRQVRAFF.